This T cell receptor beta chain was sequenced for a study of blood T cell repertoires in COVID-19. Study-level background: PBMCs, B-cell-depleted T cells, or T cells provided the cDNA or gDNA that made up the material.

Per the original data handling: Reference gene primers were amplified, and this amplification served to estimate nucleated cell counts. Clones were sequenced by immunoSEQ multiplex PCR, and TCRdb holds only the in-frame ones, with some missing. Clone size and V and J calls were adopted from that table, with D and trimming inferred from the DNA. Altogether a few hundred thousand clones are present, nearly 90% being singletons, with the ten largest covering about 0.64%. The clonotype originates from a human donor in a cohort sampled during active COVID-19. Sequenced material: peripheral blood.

CDR3 sequence (DNA): TGTGCCATCAGTTCGAAGACAGGGGCGCAGGGCTACACCTTC. Amino acids: CAISSKTGAQGYTF. The chain combines TRBV10-3 with TRBJ1-2; 8 positions match TRBD1. The CDR3 runs to 14 residues. Germline V gene lookup returns CDR1 ENHRY and CDR2 SYGVKD. V gave up 5 bases and J gave up 8 bases; unmatched junction bases: 10.